Detailed here is one T cell receptor beta chain. Living in about two dozen US areas, the participants were between roughly 18 and 95 years of age. Measured with immunoSEQ multiplex PCR; TCRdb has only the in-frame clones, and not every one. This sample yields roughly 290,000 clones, of which about nine tenths are seen a single time; around 1.7% belongs to the top ten. This entry belongs to a study of blood T cell repertoires in COVID-19. V gave up 0 bases and J gave up 5 bases, with 16 bases separating them. The CDR3 runs 16 residues. CDR1 is SGHTA and CDR2 is FQGNSA in the germline V gene. The rearrangement joins TRBV7-2 to TRBJ1-2; maybe TRBD1 (6 bases). The clonotype originates from a woman between 40 and 50 years old who had recovered from COVID-19. The source material was PBMCs or T cells enriched from blood (not recorded which). DNA of the CDR3: TGTGCCAGCAGCTTAGCTACCACGAGGGGGGGGTATGGCTACACCTTC. Protein product: CASSLATTRGGYGYTF. Based on the CDR3 plus reference TRBV7-2 and TRBJ1-2, the full variable domain is GAGVSQSPSNKVTEKGKDVELRCDPISGHTALYWYRQSLGQGLEFLIYFQGNSAPDKSGLPSDRFSAERTGGSVSTLTIQRTQQEDSAVYLCASSLATTRGGYGYTFGSGTRLTVV.